These 21 T cell receptor beta chains share one sample of origin, sequenced in a study of blood T cell repertoires in COVID-19 (dated by TCRdb to between 2020 and 2021). The method was the immunoSEQ multiplex PCR assay. This immuneACCESS table, as held by TCRdb, lists in-frame sequences with V and J called but not all clones. Of the missing ones, under half trace to an unresolved V gene in checked studies; the others have no known cause. In all, the sample holds 350,000 to 400,000 clones, and roughly 91% of those were seen once. The ten top clones hold roughly 1.2% of the sample. Material for sequencing was PBMCs or T cells enriched from blood (not recorded which). The receptors come from a woman under 30 who had recovered from COVID-19.

V usage is TRBV28 and J usage is TRBJ1-2; TRBD1 matches at 7 bases. In germline, CDR1 is MDHEN, CDR2 SYDVKM. There are 15 residues in the CDR3. The trim removed 0 bases at V and 0 bases at J, leaving 1 base unmatched. The CDR3 sequence: CASSLWTGTNYGYTF. In DNA form, the CDR3 reads TGTGCCAGCAGTTTATGGACAGGGACTAACTATGGCTACACCTTC.

J is TRBJ1-5 and V is TRBV5-5; D might be TRBD1 (5 bases). CDR1 SGHKS and CDR2 YYEKEE come from the germline V gene (reference sequence). The length of the CDR3 is 16 residues. Trimming left V 1 base short and J 5 bases short, with 16 bases between. The CDR3 here is CASSLLARAFDQPQHF. The CDR3 coding sequence is TGTGCCAGCAGCTTGTTAGCCAGGGCGTTCGATCAGCCCCAGCATTTT. Together with reference TRBV5-5 and TRBJ1-5, the CDR3 gives the full variable domain: DAGVTQSPTHLIKTRGQQVTLRCSPISGHKSVSWYQQVLGQGPQFIFQYYEKEERGRGNFPDRFSARQFPNYSSELNVNALLLGDSALYLCASSLLARAFDQPQHFGDGTRLSIL.

The chain couples TRBV28 to TRBJ2-5; tentatively, D is TRBD1 (6 bases). The CDR3 covers 16 residues. Germline CDR1 is MDHEN and CDR2 is SYDVKM. Trimming removed 3 bases from V and 0 bases from J, with 14 bases in between. The CDR3, as DNA: TGTGCCAGCAGTTTGAGGGGGACGCAGGACCAAGAGACCCAGTACTTC. It specifies CASSLRGTQDQETQYF.

The chain combines TRBV6-5 with TRBJ2-7, with 8 bases lining up with TRBD1. The germline V gene encodes CDR1 MNHEY and CDR2 SVGAGI. The CDR3 length is 14 residues. The trim removed 6 bases at V and 0 bases at J, leaving 4 bases unmatched. As DNA, the CDR3 is TGTGCCAGCAGCCGGACAGGGACCTCCTACGAGCAGTACTTC. It is translated as CASSRTGTSYEQYF.

The rearrangement uses TRBV27 and TRBJ1-2; D remains ambiguous. Germline CDR1 is MNHEY and CDR2 is SMNVEV (reference sequence). The CDR3 is 15 residues long. V was pared by 3 bases and J by 3 bases, with 14 bases between. CDR3 protein: CASSFRPSSHYGYTF. CDR3 in DNA: TGTGCCAGCAGTTTCCGACCGAGTAGCCACTATGGCTACACCTTC.

V and J are TRBV3-1 (or the pseudogene TRBV3-2) and TRBJ2-5; 8 bases are shared with TRBD2. Germline V lookup: CDR1 LGHDT, CDR2 YNNKEL (reference sequence). V lost 2 bases and J lost 0; bases outside the gene matches: 5. There are 16 residues in the CDR3. CDR3 nucleotides: TGTGCCAGCAGCCAACTTGCTAGCGGGTACCAAGAGACCCAGTACTTC. This gives the protein CASSQLASGYQETQYF.

This chain links TRBV9 with TRBJ2-3; 10 bases align to TRBD2. J was trimmed by 5 bases and V by 0 bases; bases with no gene match: 6. Germline lookup yields CDR1 SGDLS and CDR2 YYNGEE. This CDR3 has 16 residues. Written as DNA, the CDR3 is TGTGCCAGCAGCGTAGAGAGCGGGGGGGCCATAGATACGCAGTATTTT. Encoded protein: CASSVESGGAIDTQYF.

The chain combines TRBV27 with TRBJ2-2; TRBD1 might be the D (5 bases). Between the trimmed V and J ends, which lost 2 bases and 0 bases, there was a span of 13 bases. The length of the CDR3 is 17 residues. Germline V gives CDR1 MNHEY, CDR2 SMNVEV (reference sequence). The CDR3 nucleotides are TGTGCCAGCAGTTTACTCTTGACAGCCTCGAACACCGGGGAGCTGTTTTTT. Its translation: CASSLLLTASNTGELFF.

This clone was counted a few times. The chain uses TRBV7-9 and TRBJ1-5; 8 nucleotides agree with TRBD1. With V trimmed by 1 base and J by 2 bases, 4 bases remained unmatched. CDR3 size: 16 residues. Germline CDR1 reads SEHNR; CDR2 reads FQNEAQ (reference sequence). CDR3 DNA: TGTGCCAGCAGCTTAGACCAGGGGGCGGGCAATCAGCCCCAGCATTTT. This sequence encodes CASSLDQGAGNQPQHF. Combining the CDR3 with reference TRBV7-9 and TRBJ1-5 gives the whole variable domain DTGVSQNPRHKITKRGQNVTFRCDPISEHNRLYWYRQTLGQGPEFLTYFQNEAQLEKSRLLSDRFSAERPKGSFSTLEIQRTEQGDSAMYLCASSLDQGAGNQPQHFGDGTRLSIL.

The chain carries TRBV7-3 and TRBJ2-2; D gene uncertain. V dropped 2 bases and J dropped 6 bases, with 4 bases sitting between them. This CDR3 spans 12 amino acids. Germline CDR1 reads SGHTA; CDR2 reads FQGTGA. DNA of the CDR3: TGTGCCAGCAGCTTATATGCCGGGGAGCTGTTTTTT. This gives the protein CASSLYAGELFF.

J is TRBJ2-7 and V is TRBV4-1, with 8 nucleotides matching TRBD2. J was trimmed by 6 bases and V by 5 bases; bases with no gene match: 3. CDR1 is MGHRA, CDR2 YSYEKL, per germline. This CDR3 has 12 amino acids. CDR3 residues: CASSDAGGEQYF. Here the CDR3 DNA reads TGCGCCAGCAGCGACGCGGGGGGCGAGCAGTACTTC.

This clone was recorded only once. This rearrangement joins TRBV18 to TRBJ1-1, with 8 bases identical to TRBD1. Looked up from germline, CDR1 is KGHSH and CDR2 is LQKENI. The CDR3 is made up of 14 amino acids. V lost 3 bases and J lost 5; bases outside the gene matches: 5. DNA of the CDR3: TGTGCCAGCTCACCTGGGGACAGGTTGACTGAAGCTTTCTTT. This encodes CASSPGDRLTEAFF.

The chain has TRBV7-9 and TRBJ1-3; D is unresolved. The CDR3 extends over 15 amino acids. Trimming shortened V by 3 bases and J by 0 bases, and 9 bases separated the two germline ends. Germline V CDR1 and CDR2: SEHNR, FQNEAQ (reference sequence). DNA for the CDR3: TGTGCCAGCAGCTTGAGGGAGAGCTCTGGAAACACCATATATTTT. Its translation is CASSLRESSGNTIYF.

V usage is TRBV18 and J usage is TRBJ1-5, with D possibly being TRBD1 (6 bases). The germline CDR1 and CDR2 sequences are KGHSH and LQKENI. The V gene lost 5 bases and the J gene lost 4 bases, with 21 bases spanning the gap. This CDR3 comprises 17 residues. The CDR3 loop is CASSTGWGPGGNQPQHF. Written as DNA, the CDR3 is TGTGCCAGCTCAACCGGCTGGGGGCCCGGGGGGAATCAGCCCCAGCATTTT. The variable domain in full, completed from reference TRBV18 and TRBJ1-5, reads NAGVMQNPRHLVRRRGQEARLRCSPMKGHSHVYWYRQLPEEGLKFMVYLQKENIIDESGMPKERFSAEFPKEGPSILRIQQVVRGDSAAYFCASSTGWGPGGNQPQHFGDGTRLSIL.

V and J are TRBV10-3 and TRBJ2-2, with 8 bases that match TRBD2. Germline V gene lookup returns CDR1 ENHRY and CDR2 SYGVKD. The J segment lost 7 bases and the V segment lost 5 bases, leaving 6 bases of the junction unmatched. There are 14 residues in the CDR3. The CDR3 DNA reads as TGTGCCATCAGTTGGACTAGCCCCAACGGGGAGCTGTTTTTT. This translates into CAISWTSPNGELFF.

The rearrangement uses TRBV5-1 and TRBJ2-5; 7 bases line up with TRBD2. In germline, CDR1 is SGHRS, CDR2 YFSETQ. V lost 4 bases, J lost 1 base, and 10 bases stayed unmatched. This CDR3 region has 16 residues. The CDR3 spells CASSPWEGRLQETQYF. The CDR3 DNA reads as TGCGCCAGCAGCCCATGGGAGGGACGCCTCCAAGAGACCCAGTACTTC. The variable domain in full, completed from reference TRBV5-1 and TRBJ2-5, reads KAGVTQTPRYLIKTRGQQVTLSCSPISGHRSVSWYQQTPGQGLQFLFEYFSETQRNKGNFPGRFSGRQFSNSRSEMNVSTLELGDSALYLCASSPWEGRLQETQYFGPGTRLLVL.

This clone appeared a single time. This sequence joins TRBV6-5 and TRBJ2-1; D possibly corresponds to TRBD2 (6 bases). This CDR3 comprises 12 residues. Between the trimmed V and J ends, which lost 8 bases and 7 bases, there was a span of 12 bases. Germline V gene lookup returns CDR1 MNHEY and CDR2 SVGAGI. CDR3 DNA: TGTGCCAGCTGGGGGGTTGGGAATGAGCAGTTCTTC. As protein: CASWGVGNEQFF.

The J gene is TRBJ1-1, the V gene TRBV5-1; possibly TRBD1 for D (5 bases). Trimming took off 0 bases at V and 3 bases at J, with 9 bases between the two ends. The CDR3 has 14 residues. Germline V gene lookup returns CDR1 SGHRS and CDR2 YFSETQ. The CDR3 coding sequence is TGCGCCAGCAGCTTGGTACGCAGGGACACTGAAGCTTTCTTT. It specifies CASSLVRRDTEAFF.

This CDR3 is CASSIRTGVSNQPQHF. The CDR3, as DNA: TGTGCCAGCAGCATAAGGACAGGGGTTAGCAATCAGCCCCAGCATTTT. The rearrangement uses TRBV5-5 and TRBJ1-5; 9 positions agree with TRBD1. V shed 4 bases, J shed 0 bases, and the junction held 5 bases outside the gene matches. The CDR3 extends over 16 amino acids. CDR1 and CDR2 from the germline V gene are SGHKS and YYEKEE (reference sequence).

The chain joins TRBV30 to TRBJ2-7; D may be TRBD2 (6 bases). The CDR3 covers 13 residues. V was trimmed by 2 bases and J by 5 bases, leaving 13 bases between them. Germline CDR1 GTSNPN, CDR2 SVGIG (reference sequence). The CDR3 protein is CAWSRGIGDEQYF. CDR3 DNA sequence: TGTGCCTGGAGTCGCGGGATTGGCGACGAGCAGTACTTC.

V is TRBV7-8 and J is TRBJ1-1, with TRBD1 identical over 9 bases. With V trimmed by 3 bases and J by 1 base, 6 bases remained unmatched. In germline, CDR1 is SGHVS, CDR2 FQNEAQ. The CDR3 extends over 16 amino acids. The CDR3 bases are TGTGCCAGCAGCTTCCCGCCGGGACAGGGGAACACTGAAGCTTTCTTT. Translating it yields CASSFPPGQGNTEAFF.